The TCR beta chain described here comes from a study of shared clonotypes between healthy human individuals. Study-wide results and limits: Clonotypes that were shared across a handful of donors made up approximately 5% of naive CD4 clonotypes.

V lost 6 bases and J 3 bases, leaving 11 bases between the germline ends. In germline, CDR1 is WNHNN, CDR2 SYGVQD (reference sequence). The CDR3 sequence is 13 residues long. It was across several immunoSEQ plates that each subset's genomic DNA was evenly split. Sorted-subset replicate PCR reactions contained 150 to 200 ng DNA, corresponding to about 30,000 T cell genomes. Authors' methods: Junction-only immunoSEQ data arrived without quality scores, meaning filtering differed. Profiling relied on immunoSEQ multiplex PCR, and the TCRdb table lists in-frame clones only, not all of them. Clonal size and the V and J genes are those of that table, whereas D and trimming came from the DNA. This table has around 1 million clones, over 60% appearing once. This clone has more than one count but fewer than ten. No antigen is known for it.

The sequence was obtained from a man younger than 30 in good health. Input material: memory CD4+ T cells sorted from blood. The subset is: CD45RA-negative fraction. The chain couples TRBV10-1 to TRBJ1-1; perhaps TRBD1 as D (5 bases). CDR3 loop: CASRPDSYTEAFF. The CDR3 DNA sequence: TGCGCCAGCAGACCCGACAGTTACACTGAAGCTTTCTTT.